This is a list of T cell receptor beta chains from one sample in a study of regulatory T cells in long-lasting Graves disease. MiXCR, run by TCRdb on the multiplex PCR reads, gives a single entry per CDR3 protein. The sample lists about 430,000 distinct CDR3 sequences; approximately 16% were seen once. This sample was also put to use in a study of T cells in Graves' hyperthyroidism and ophthalmopathy.

The material was peripheral blood mononuclear cells (PBMCs), obtained at new diagnosis, from a patient treated with antithyroid drugs. The receptors originated from a middle-aged woman with Graves disease. Each CDR3 is given with its conserved first and last residue. Each record gives: clone size, D gene, V gene, J gene, CDR3 protein, CDR3 DNA. The D gene is left open where the match is weak. Clone size is shown for a subset of rows, as once, few, many or a class of expanded clone.

many	NA	TRBV11-3	TRBJ2-2	CASSTSRGNTGELFF	TGTGCCAGCAGCACCTCCAGGGGGAACACCGGGGAGCTGTTTTTT
few	NA	TRBV6-2/TRBV6-3	TRBJ2-2	CASSYKGLNTGELFF	TGTGCCAGCAGTTACAAGGGTCTCAACACCGGGGAGCTGTTTTTT
NA	TRBD2	TRBV2	TRBJ2-1	CASTQTSGGHNEQFF	TGTGCCAGCACCCAGACTAGCGGGGGTCACAATGAGCAGTTCTTC
few	NA	TRBV24-1	TRBJ1-1	CATSDLGAPQESNTEAFF	TGTGCCACCAGTGATTTGGGGGCCCCACAGGAGTCGAACACTGAAGCTTTCTTT
many	TRBD1	TRBV27	TRBJ2-2	CASSWTQGVRLDTGELFF	TGTGCCAGCAGTTGGACACAGGGGGTTCGGTTGGACACCGGGGAGCTGTTTTTT
NA	NA	TRBV6-5	TRBJ1-1	CASSYSTLRKNTEAFF	TGTGCCAGCAGTTACTCGACTTTAAGGAAGAACACTGAAGCTTTCTTT
NA	NA	TRBV20-1	TRBJ1-1	CRATDRINTEAFF	TGCAGGGCGACCGATCGGATTAACACTGAAGCTTTCTTT
few	NA	TRBV10-1	TRBJ2-3	CARTDTQYF	TGCGCCAGGACAGATACGCAGTATTTT
many	NA	TRBV2	TRBJ1-4	CAGGDEKLFF	TGTGCGGGGGGGGATGAAAAGCTGTTTTTT
NA	TRBD2	TRBV4-1	TRBJ2-1	CASSHISGTRKDNEQFF	TGCGCCAGCAGCCATATTAGCGGGACTCGTAAGGACAATGAGCAGTTCTTC
many	TRBD2	TRBV24-1	TRBJ2-7	CATSPAAGGRESYEQYF	TGTGCCACCAGTCCAGCGGCGGGGGGAAGAGAGTCCTACGAGCAGTACTTC
many	NA	TRBV28	TRBJ2-1	CASRERGQISNEQFF	TGTGCCAGCAGGGAGAGGGGCCAAATAAGCAATGAGCAGTTCTTC
many	TRBD2	TRBV11-2	TRBJ2-1	CASSTRLAEVNEQFF	TGTGCCAGCAGCACCCGACTAGCGGAGGTAAATGAGCAGTTCTTC
many	TRBD2	TRBV20-1	TRBJ2-7	CSAPISGTYEQYF	TGCAGTGCCCCGATAAGCGGGACCTACGAGCAGTACTTC
few	TRBD2	TRBV20-1	TRBJ2-1	CSARDFAGLGTSEQFF	TGCAGTGCTAGAGATTTCGCGGGACTAGGAACGAGTGAGCAGTTCTTC
many	TRBD2	TRBV11-3	TRBJ2-2	CASSLEGPLAGGTGELFF	TGTGCCAGCAGCTTAGAGGGTCCCCTAGCGGGGGGCACCGGGGAGCTGTTTTTT
many	TRBD2	TRBV2	TRBJ2-2	CASSEVTSGTGELFF	TGTGCCAGCAGTGAGGTTACTAGCGGAACCGGGGAGCTGTTTTTT
NA	TRBD1	TRBV6-1	TRBJ1-2	CASSLAGGSYGYTF	TGTGCCAGCAGCCTGGCAGGGGGCTCCTATGGCTACACCTTC
few	NA	TRBV14	TRBJ2-7	CASSKRNTYEQYF	TGTGCCAGCAGCAAGCGGAATACCTACGAGCAGTACTTC
many	TRBD2	TRBV7-2	TRBJ2-1	CASSQPTSGKTGEQFF	TGTGCCAGCAGCCAACCAACTAGCGGGAAAACCGGTGAGCAGTTCTTC
NA	NA	TRBV13	TRBJ1-1	CASSLDSSTEAFF	TGTGCCAGCAGCTTAGACTCAAGCACTGAAGCTTTCTTT
many	NA	TRBV10-2	TRBJ2-3	CASRTGLTDTQYF	TGCGCCAGCAGGACAGGACTCACAGATACGCAGTATTTT
many	NA	TRBV29-1	TRBJ2-1	CSAEGGGGASSYNEQFF	TGCAGCGCAGAGGGGGGAGGGGGCGCGAGCTCCTACAATGAGCAGTTCTTC
few	TRBD2	TRBV15	TRBJ2-1	CATSRPGLAGGRGTVNEQFF	TGTGCCACCAGCAGACCTGGACTAGCGGGAGGGCGGGGGACTGTGAATGAGCAGTTCTTC
many	TRBD2	TRBV28	TRBJ2-5	CASRRLAGGNQETQYF	TGTGCCAGCAGAAGATTAGCGGGAGGCAACCAAGAGACCCAGTACTTC
NA	NA	TRBV12-3/TRBV12-4	TRBJ2-1	CASSSSPGKRVILSSYNEQFF	TGTGCCAGCAGCTCCTCCCCAGGGAAGCGGGTAATTTTGAGCTCCTACAATGAGCAGTTCTTC
many	NA	TRBV7-9	TRBJ2-1	CASSAPGLSEQFF	TGTGCCAGCAGCGCCCCGGGGCTGAGTGAGCAGTTCTTC
many	NA	TRBV12-3/TRBV12-4	TRBJ1-5	CASSTRKAVSQPQHF	TGTGCCAGCAGTACCCGGAAAGCCGTCTCTCAGCCCCAGCATTTT
many	NA	TRBV10-3	TRBJ2-1	CAISESVRWGEQFF	TGTGCCATCAGTGAGTCCGTCCGTTGGGGTGAGCAGTTCTTC
many	TRBD1	TRBV6-5	TRBJ2-1	CASSFSTGGVGNEQFF	TGTGCCAGCAGTTTCTCGACAGGGGGCGTTGGCAATGAGCAGTTCTTC
few	NA	TRBV7-6	TRBJ2-7	CASSFSQASSYEQYF	TGTGCCAGCAGCTTTTCACAGGCCAGCTCCTACGAGCAGTACTTC
NA	TRBD2	TRBV11-1	TRBJ2-2	CASSPLFSGAGELFF	TGTGCCAGCAGTCCCCTATTTAGCGGGGCCGGGGAGCTGTTTTTT
few	NA	TRBV9	TRBJ2-7	CASSVGTGYAYEQYF	TGTGCCAGCAGCGTCGGCACAGGGTATGCCTACGAGCAGTACTTC
few	NA	TRBV19	TRBJ2-4	CASSISRGIQYF	TGTGCCAGTAGTATATCAAGAGGCATTCAGTACTTC
few	TRBD2	TRBV24-1	TRBJ2-7	CATSEAGAEGQYF	TGTGCCACCAGTGAAGCGGGAGCTGAGGGGCAGTACTTC
few	NA	TRBV20-1	TRBJ2-1	CSANNPDPYNEQFF	TGCAGTGCAAACAACCCCGATCCGTACAATGAGCAGTTCTTC
NA	TRBD2	TRBV18	TRBJ2-3	CASSPPGFSGSGTDTQYF	TGTGCCAGCTCACCACCTGGTTTTAGCGGGAGCGGCACAGATACGCAGTATTTT
many	NA	TRBV3-1	TRBJ2-1	CASSGVDTSYNEQFF	TGTGCCAGCAGCGGGGTGGACACATCTTACAATGAGCAGTTCTTC
many	TRBD2	TRBV28	TRBJ2-7	CASRGGGSYEQYF	TGTGCCAGCAGGGGGGGGGGCTCCTACGAGCAGTACTTC
few	NA	TRBV18	TRBJ2-1	CASSPDGPGYYNEQFF	TGTGCCAGCTCACCCGACGGGCCAGGCTACTACAATGAGCAGTTCTTC
few	TRBD2	TRBV4-1	TRBJ2-7	CASSPTSGRATYEQYF	TGCGCCAGCAGCCCGACTAGCGGGAGGGCGACCTACGAGCAGTACTTC
NA	NA	TRBV5-1	TRBJ2-1	CASSLDRLTYNEQFF	TGCGCCAGCAGCTTGGACAGGCTCACGTACAATGAGCAGTTCTTC
NA	NA	TRBV27	TRBJ1-5	CASRPESMRNQPQHF	TGTGCCAGCAGACCGGAATCGATGCGGAATCAGCCCCAGCATTTT
many	NA	TRBV6-2/TRBV6-3	TRBJ2-1	CASSYSKAGWTYNEQFF	TGTGCCAGCAGTTACTCGAAAGCAGGGTGGACCTACAATGAGCAGTTCTTC
few	NA	TRBV6-2/TRBV6-3	TRBJ2-1	CASSWDTQADEQFF	TGTGCCAGCAGCTGGGATACCCAGGCCGATGAGCAGTTCTTC
many	TRBD2	TRBV3-1	TRBJ2-5	CASSQDARGRVTETQYF	TGTGCCAGCAGCCAAGATGCCCGCGGGAGAGTGACGGAGACCCAGTACTTC
many	NA	TRBV12-3/TRBV12-4	TRBJ1-1	CASSYQMGSTEAFF	TGTGCCAGCAGTTATCAGATGGGGAGTACTGAAGCTTTCTTT
many	TRBD1	TRBV7-3	TRBJ2-7	CASSHGTGAPYEQYF	TGTGCCAGCAGCCATGGGACAGGGGCCCCCTACGAGCAGTACTTC
many	TRBD1	TRBV12-3/TRBV12-4	TRBJ2-7	CASRPSGTASYEQYF	TGTGCCAGCAGGCCATCCGGGACAGCATCCTACGAGCAGTACTTC
NA	TRBD2	TRBV19	TRBJ2-3	CASEPSGFTDTQYF	TGTGCCAGTGAGCCTAGCGGATTCACAGATACGCAGTATTTT
few	NA	TRBV19	TRBJ1-5	CASSIYPSGQPQHF	TGTGCCAGTAGTATATACCCGTCGGGTCAGCCCCAGCATTTT
NA	NA	TRBV7-9	TRBJ1-2	CASSPSGTLYGYTF	TGTGCCAGCAGCCCCAGCGGGACCCTCTATGGCTACACCTTC
many	TRBD2	TRBV11-2	TRBJ2-7	CASSLTSGTNYEQYF	TGTGCCAGCAGCTTGACTAGCGGGACAAACTACGAGCAGTACTTC
NA	NA	TRBV27	TRBJ1-1	CASSGVWDLNTEAFF	TGTGCCAGCAGTGGAGTGTGGGACCTGAACACTGAAGCTTTCTTT
few	NA	TRBV27	TRBJ1-5	CASSPTQNQPQHF	TGTGCCAGCAGTCCGACACAAAATCAGCCCCAGCATTTT
NA	NA	TRBV28	TRBJ1-1	CASIGFLGEAFF	TGTGCCAGCATAGGGTTTCTGGGTGAAGCTTTCTTT
many	NA	TRBV11-2	TRBJ2-5	CASSYGQQETQYF	TGTGCCAGCAGCTATGGACAGCAAGAGACCCAGTACTTC
few	NA	TRBV28	TRBJ1-5	CASTARYQPQHF	TGTGCCAGCACCGCCCGGTACCAGCCCCAGCATTTT